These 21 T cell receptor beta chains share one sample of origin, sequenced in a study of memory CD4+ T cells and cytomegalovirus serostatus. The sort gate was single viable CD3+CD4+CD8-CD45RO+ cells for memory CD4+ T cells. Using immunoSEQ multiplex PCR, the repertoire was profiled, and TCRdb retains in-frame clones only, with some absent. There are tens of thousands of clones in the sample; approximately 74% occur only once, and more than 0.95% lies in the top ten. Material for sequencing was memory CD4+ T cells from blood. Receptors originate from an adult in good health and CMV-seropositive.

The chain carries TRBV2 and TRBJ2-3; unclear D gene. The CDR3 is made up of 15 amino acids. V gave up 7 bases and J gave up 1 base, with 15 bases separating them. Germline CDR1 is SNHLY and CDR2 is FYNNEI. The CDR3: CASMFTRLRTDTQYF. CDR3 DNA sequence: TGTGCCAGCATGTTCACCCGATTACGCACAGATACGCAGTATTTT.

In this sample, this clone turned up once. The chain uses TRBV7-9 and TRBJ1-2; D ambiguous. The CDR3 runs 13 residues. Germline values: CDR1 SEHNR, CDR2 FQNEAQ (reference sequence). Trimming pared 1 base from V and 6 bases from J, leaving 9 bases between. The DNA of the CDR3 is TGTGCCAGCAGCTTAGGGGCCCTGGATGGCTACACCTTC. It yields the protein CASSLGALDGYTF.

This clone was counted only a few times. The CDR3, as DNA: TGTGCCAGCAGTCAAGCCGGGACGGTTAATTCACCCCTCCACTTT. Its protein is CASSQAGTVNSPLHF. The rearrangement joins TRBV27 to TRBJ1-6, with TRBD1 as a possible D gene (5 bases). Germline CDR1 is MNHEY and CDR2 is SMNVEV (reference sequence). Between the trimmed V and J ends, which lost 5 bases and 6 bases, there was a span of 14 bases. This CDR3 region has 15 residues.

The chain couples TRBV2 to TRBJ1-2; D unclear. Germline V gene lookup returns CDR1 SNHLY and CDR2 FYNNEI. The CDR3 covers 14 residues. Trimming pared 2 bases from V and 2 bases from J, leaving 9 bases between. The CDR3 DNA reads TGTGCCAGCAGTGAAACCCCCGAGAACTATGGCTACACCTTC. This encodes CASSETPENYGYTF.

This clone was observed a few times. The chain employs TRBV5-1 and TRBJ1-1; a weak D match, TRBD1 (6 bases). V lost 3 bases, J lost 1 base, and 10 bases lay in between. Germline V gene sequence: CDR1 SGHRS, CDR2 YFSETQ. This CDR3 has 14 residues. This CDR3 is CASSSGEGNTEAFF. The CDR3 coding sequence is TGCGCCAGCAGCTCAGGGGAGGGGAACACTGAAGCTTTCTTT.

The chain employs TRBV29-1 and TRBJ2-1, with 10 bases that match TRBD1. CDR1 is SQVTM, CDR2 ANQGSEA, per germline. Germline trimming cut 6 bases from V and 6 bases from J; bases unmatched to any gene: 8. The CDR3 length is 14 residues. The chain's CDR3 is CSVVDRGLGNEQFF. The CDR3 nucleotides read TGCAGCGTCGTCGACAGGGGGCTGGGCAATGAGCAGTTCTTC.

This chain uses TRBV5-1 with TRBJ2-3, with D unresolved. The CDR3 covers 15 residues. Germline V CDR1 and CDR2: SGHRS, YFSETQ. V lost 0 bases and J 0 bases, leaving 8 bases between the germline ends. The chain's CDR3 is CASSLVAGSTDTQYF. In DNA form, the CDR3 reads TGCGCCAGCAGCTTGGTCGCCGGGAGCACAGATACGCAGTATTTT.

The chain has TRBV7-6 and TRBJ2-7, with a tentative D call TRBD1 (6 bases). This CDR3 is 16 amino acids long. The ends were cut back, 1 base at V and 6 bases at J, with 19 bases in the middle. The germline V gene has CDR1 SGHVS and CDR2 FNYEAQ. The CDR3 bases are TGTGCCAGCAGCTTAGATCCAGGGGCTTCAAGGAGCGAGCAGTACTTC. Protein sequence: CASSLDPGASRSEQYF. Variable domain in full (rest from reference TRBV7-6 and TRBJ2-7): GAGVSQSPRYKVTKRGQDVALRCDPISGHVSLYWYRQALGQGPEFLTYFNYEAQQDKSGLPNDRFSAERPEGSISTLTIQRTEQRDSAMYRCASSLDPGASRSEQYFGPGTRLTVT.

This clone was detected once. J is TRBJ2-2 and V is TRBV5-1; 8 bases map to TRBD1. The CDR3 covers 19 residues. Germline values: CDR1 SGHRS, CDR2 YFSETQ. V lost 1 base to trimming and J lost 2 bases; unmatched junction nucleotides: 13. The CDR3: CASSLPWGTGFENTGELFF. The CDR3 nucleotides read TGCGCCAGCAGCTTGCCCTGGGGGACAGGTTTTGAAAACACCGGGGAGCTGTTTTTT.

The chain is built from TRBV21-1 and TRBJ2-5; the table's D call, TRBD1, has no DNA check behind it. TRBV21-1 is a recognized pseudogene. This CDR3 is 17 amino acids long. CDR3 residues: CASSEHPPATGKETQYF. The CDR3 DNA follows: TGTGCCAGCAGCGAACACCCCCCTGCGACAGGGAAGGAGACCCAGTACTTC.

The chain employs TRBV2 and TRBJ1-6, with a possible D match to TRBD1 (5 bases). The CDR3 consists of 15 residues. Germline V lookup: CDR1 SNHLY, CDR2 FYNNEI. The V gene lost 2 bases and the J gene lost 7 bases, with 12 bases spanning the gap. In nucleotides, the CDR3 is TGTGCCAGCAGTGAATCCAGGGTCGGCAATTCACCCCTCCACTTT. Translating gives CASSESRVGNSPLHF.

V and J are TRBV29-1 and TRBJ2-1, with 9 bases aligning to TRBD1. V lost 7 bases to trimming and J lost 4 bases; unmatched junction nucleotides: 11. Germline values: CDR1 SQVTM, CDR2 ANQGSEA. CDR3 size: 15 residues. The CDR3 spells CSATRLDRGYNEQFF. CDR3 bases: TGCAGCGCTACCCGTCTTGACAGGGGGTACAATGAGCAGTTCTTC.

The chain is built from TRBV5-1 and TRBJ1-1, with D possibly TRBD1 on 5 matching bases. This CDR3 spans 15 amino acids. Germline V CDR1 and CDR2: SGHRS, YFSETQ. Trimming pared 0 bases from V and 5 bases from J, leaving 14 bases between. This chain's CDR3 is CASSLAREPLTEAFF. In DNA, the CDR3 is TGCGCCAGCAGCTTGGCCAGGGAACCTCTGACTGAAGCTTTCTTT.

The CDR3: CASSLMIGTNSPLHF. In nucleotides, the CDR3 is TGTGCCAGCAGCTTAATGATAGGGACGAATTCACCCCTCCACTTT. The chain carries TRBV11-2 and TRBJ1-6, with D possibly being TRBD1 (5 bases). Germline-derived CDR1 and CDR2 are SGHAT and FQNNGV. The CDR3 covers 15 residues. V lost 2 bases to trimming and J lost 7 bases, with 12 bases between them.

The CDR3 coding sequence is TGTGCCAGCAGGCGGACAGGGGGCGAGTGGGAGACCCAGTACTTC. Translated, it gives CASRRTGGEWETQYF. The V and J genes are TRBV5-6 and TRBJ2-5, with 11 positions matching TRBD1. V lost 5 bases to trimming and J lost 5 bases; unmatched junction nucleotides: 8. Germline CDR1 and CDR2: SGHDT and YYEEEE. The CDR3 runs 15 residues. Full variable domain (outside the CDR3, taken from reference TRBV5-6 and TRBJ2-5): DAGVTQSPTHLIKTRGQQVTLRCSPKSGHDTVSWYQQALGQGPQFIFQYYEEEERQRGNFPDRFSGHQFPNYSSELNVNALLLGDSALYLCASRRTGGEWETQYFGPGTRLLVL.

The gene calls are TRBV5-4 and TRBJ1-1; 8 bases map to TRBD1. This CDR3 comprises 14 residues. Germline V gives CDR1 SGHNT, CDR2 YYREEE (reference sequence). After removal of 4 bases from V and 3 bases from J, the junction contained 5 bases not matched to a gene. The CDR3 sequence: CASSPDRADTEAFF. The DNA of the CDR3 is TGTGCCAGCAGCCCGGACAGGGCGGACACTGAAGCTTTCTTT.

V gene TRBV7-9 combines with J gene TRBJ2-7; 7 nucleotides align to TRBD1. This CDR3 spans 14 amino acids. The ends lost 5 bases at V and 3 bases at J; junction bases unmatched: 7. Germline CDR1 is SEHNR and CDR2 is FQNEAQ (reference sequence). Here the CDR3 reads CASSPGQMNYEQYF. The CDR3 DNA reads TGTGCCAGCAGCCCGGGACAGATGAACTACGAGCAGTACTTC.

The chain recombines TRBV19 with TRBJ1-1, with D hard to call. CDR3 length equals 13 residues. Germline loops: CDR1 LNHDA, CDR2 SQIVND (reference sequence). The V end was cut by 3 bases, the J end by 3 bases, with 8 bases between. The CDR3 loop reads CASSIDTDTEAFF. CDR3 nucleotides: TGTGCCAGTAGTATCGATACCGACACTGAAGCTTTCTTT.

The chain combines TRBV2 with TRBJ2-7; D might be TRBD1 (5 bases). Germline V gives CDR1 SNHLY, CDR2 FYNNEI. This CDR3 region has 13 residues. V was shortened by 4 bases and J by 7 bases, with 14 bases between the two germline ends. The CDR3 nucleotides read TGTGCCAGCAGTGTGTCCAGGGATAGTGAGCAGTACTTC. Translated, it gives CASSVSRDSEQYF. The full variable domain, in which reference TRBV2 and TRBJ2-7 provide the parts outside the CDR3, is EPEVTQTPSHQVTQMGQEVILRCVPISNHLYFYWYRQILGQKVEFLVSFYNNEISEKSEIFDDQFSVERPDGSNFTLKIRSTKLEDSAMYFCASSVSRDSEQYFGPGTRLTVT.

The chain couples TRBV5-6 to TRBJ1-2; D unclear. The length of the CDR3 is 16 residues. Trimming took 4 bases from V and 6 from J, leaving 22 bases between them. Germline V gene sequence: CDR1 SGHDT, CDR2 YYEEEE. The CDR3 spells CASSPWRRQAGDGYTF. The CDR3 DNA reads TGTGCCAGCAGCCCTTGGCGTCGGCAGGCCGGGGATGGCTACACCTTC. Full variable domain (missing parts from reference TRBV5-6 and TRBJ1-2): DAGVTQSPTHLIKTRGQQVTLRCSPKSGHDTVSWYQQALGQGPQFIFQYYEEEERQRGNFPDRFSGHQFPNYSSELNVNALLLGDSALYLCASSPWRRQAGDGYTFGSGTRLTVV.

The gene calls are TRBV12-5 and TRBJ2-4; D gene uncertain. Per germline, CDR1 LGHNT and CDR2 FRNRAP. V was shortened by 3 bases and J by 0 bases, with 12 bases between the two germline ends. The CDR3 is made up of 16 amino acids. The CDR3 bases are TGTGCTAGTGGTTTCCGGCCCCCGATAGCCAAAAACATTCAGTACTTC. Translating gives CASGFRPPIAKNIQYF. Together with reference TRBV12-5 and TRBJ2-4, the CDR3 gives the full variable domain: DARVTQTPRHKVTEMGQEVTMRCQPILGHNTVFWYRQTMMQGLELLAYFRNRAPLDDSGMPKDRFSAEMPDATLATLKIQPSEPRDSAVYFCASGFRPPIAKNIQYFGAGTRLSVL.